Shown below are 18 T cell receptor beta chains from a single sample sequenced in a study of shared clonotypes between healthy human individuals. Data came from immunoSEQ multiplex PCR; TCRdb stores just in-frame clones and leaves some out. The sample has about 710,000 clones, 73% seen once. Sequencing was carried out using memory CD4+ T cells sorted from blood. The subset here: CD45RA-negative fraction. These receptors all come from a woman in her 30s in good health.

There are a few counts of this clone. The gene calls are TRBV6-6 and TRBJ2-7; tentative D call: TRBD1 (6 bases). Trimming stripped 2 bases from V and 1 base from J, with 12 bases between. This CDR3 contains 15 residues. Germline V gives CDR1 MNHNY, CDR2 SVGAGI (reference sequence). For the CDR3, the DNA is TGTGCCAGCAGTTACGGGGGCGAAGGGTCCTACGAGCAGTACTTC. It translates to CASSYGGEGSYEQYF.

The chain combines TRBV4-1 with TRBJ2-4; 7 nucleotides align to TRBD2. Germline trimming cut 1 base from V and 4 bases from J; bases unmatched to any gene: 7. Germline assignment: CDR1 MGHRA and CDR2 YSYEKL. CDR3 length equals 16 residues. DNA of the CDR3: TGCGCCAGCAGCCAAGTAGGAGGGAGGGGTAAAAACATTCAGTACTTC. Its protein is CASSQVGGRGKNIQYF.

This clone turned up a few times. Here the CDR3 DNA reads TGTGCCAGCAGTGGGACATCCGGGGAGCTGTTTTTT. It translates to CASSGTSGELFF. The chain has TRBV2 and TRBJ2-2, with D possibly being TRBD1 (5 bases). Germline V gene sequence: CDR1 SNHLY, CDR2 FYNNEI. With 4 bases removed from V and 6 bases from J, the gap between germline ends came to 6 bases. CDR3 size: 12 residues.

This clone was detected once. This rearrangement joins TRBV28 to TRBJ2-7; unclear D gene. Germline CDR1 is MDHEN and CDR2 is SYDVKM. This CDR3 contains 12 residues. Trimming left V 5 bases short and J 0 bases short, with 5 bases between. CDR3: CASSGISYEQYF. The CDR3, as DNA: TGTGCCAGCAGTGGTATCTCCTACGAGCAGTACTTC.

This chain links TRBV7-9 with TRBJ2-5; D not certain. Germline V CDR1 and CDR2: SEHNR, FQNEAQ (reference sequence). This CDR3 spans 16 amino acids. Trimming removed 0 bases from V and 4 bases from J, with 15 bases in between. The DNA of the CDR3 is TGTGCCAGCAGCTTAGCGTCGGCAGCGTGGAGAGAGACCCAGTACTTC. Translation: CASSLASAAWRETQYF.

This chain joins TRBV18 and TRBJ2-1, with 10 bases fitting TRBD2. The CDR3 consists of 15 residues. CDR1 is KGHSH and CDR2 is LQKENI in the germline V gene. With V trimmed by 1 base and J by 8 bases, 5 bases remained unmatched. The CDR3, as DNA: TGTGCCAGCTCACCACAGCTAGCGGGAGATGATGAGCAGTTCTTC. Amino acids: CASSPQLAGDDEQFF.

The chain is built from TRBV2 and TRBJ2-7; no reliable D call. Trimming took off 8 bases at V and 8 bases at J, with 13 bases between the two ends. The CDR3 loop spans 11 amino acids. The germline V gene has CDR1 SNHLY and CDR2 FYNNEI. The CDR3 nucleotides read TGTGCCAGCGGAAGGGAACGTAAGCAGTACTTC. It encodes CASGRERKQYF. Looking up the rest from reference TRBV2 and TRBJ2-7 gives the full variable domain: EPEVTQTPSHQVTQMGQEVILRCVPISNHLYFYWYRQILGQKVEFLVSFYNNEISEKSEIFDDQFSVERPDGSNFTLKIRSTKLEDSAMYFCASGRERKQYFGPGTRLTVT.

The chain recombines TRBV7-9 with TRBJ2-5, with 10 positions matching TRBD2. This CDR3 comprises 16 residues. Germline trimming cut 2 bases from V and 6 bases from J; bases unmatched to any gene: 9. Germline V gene sequence: CDR1 SEHNR, CDR2 FQNEAQ (reference sequence). The CDR3, as DNA: TGTGCCAGCAGCTTACTCTCTAGCGGGAGTGGAAAGACCCAGTACTTC. Its translation: CASSLLSSGSGKTQYF. Together with reference TRBV7-9 and TRBJ2-5, the CDR3 gives the full variable domain: DTGVSQNPRHKITKRGQNVTFRCDPISEHNRLYWYRQTLGQGPEFLTYFQNEAQLEKSRLLSDRFSAERPKGSFSTLEIQRTEQGDSAMYLCASSLLSSGSGKTQYFGPGTRLLVL.

The J gene is TRBJ2-1, the V gene TRBV15; D not certain. The CDR3 contains 13 residues. CDR1 is LNHNV and CDR2 is YYDKDF in the germline V gene (reference sequence). Trimming stripped 0 bases from V and 6 bases from J, with 6 bases between. The CDR3 DNA follows: TGTGCCACCAGCAGAGATTCCGGCAATGAGCAGTTCTTC. Translation gives CATSRDSGNEQFF.

The chain carries TRBV5-1 and TRBJ1-3; D might be TRBD1 (6 bases). The CDR3 sequence is 17 residues long. The V gene's germline CDR1 is SGHRS and CDR2 YFSETQ. Trimming left V 2 bases short and J 0 bases short, with 15 bases between. CDR3 nucleotide sequence: TGCGCCAGCAGCTTATCCGGGACAATATACTCTGGAAACACCATATATTTT. This sequence encodes CASSLSGTIYSGNTIYF.

The chain has TRBV5-4 and TRBJ2-1; no firm D call. The length of the CDR3 is 12 residues. From germline, CDR1 is SGHNT and CDR2 YYREEE (reference sequence). Trimming removed 3 bases at V and 6 bases at J, with 7 bases between. CDR3 sequence: CASSSRLNEQFF. CDR3 nucleotides: TGTGCCAGCAGCTCAAGACTCAATGAGCAGTTCTTC.

The rearrangement uses TRBV4-1 and TRBJ2-6, with D uncertain. V was pared by 1 base and J by 0 bases, with 10 bases between. CDR3 length equals 17 residues. Germline CDR1 reads MGHRA; CDR2 reads YSYEKL. Here the CDR3 reads CASSQVLARSGANVLTF. The CDR3 DNA sequence: TGCGCCAGCAGCCAAGTCTTAGCCCGCTCTGGGGCCAACGTCCTGACTTTC.

The chain combines TRBV28 with TRBJ1-4, with a tentative D call TRBD1 (5 bases). This CDR3 has 16 residues. Trimming removed 0 bases from V and 0 bases from J, with 8 bases in between. Germline V gene data show CDR1 as MDHEN and CDR2 as SYDVKM. In nucleotides, the CDR3 is TGTGCCAGCAGTTTATGGGGGCGTTCAACTAATGAAAAACTGTTTTTT. Translated, it gives CASSLWGRSTNEKLFF.

The CDR3 loop is CASSLGEQGETQYF. For the CDR3, the DNA is TGCGCCAGCAGCTTGGGAGAGCAGGGGGAGACCCAGTACTTC. This chain links TRBV5-1 with TRBJ2-5, with D perhaps TRBD1 (6 bases). This CDR3 region has 14 residues. Trimming stripped 0 bases from V and 5 bases from J, with 11 bases between. CDR1 is SGHRS, CDR2 YFSETQ, per germline.

Turning to this clone: The same CDR3 can be traced to other DNA sequences in this sample. V and J are TRBV5-4 and TRBJ1-4; D is uncertain. The CDR3 has 14 amino acids. Germline V gives CDR1 SGHNT, CDR2 YYREEE (reference sequence). V was clipped by 0 bases and J by 8 bases, with 11 bases between them. CDR3 region: CASSLGGLSEKLFF. The CDR3, as DNA: TGTGCCAGCAGCTTGGGGGGTTTAAGCGAAAAACTGTTTTTT.

This clone was seen a single time. This sequence joins TRBV6-1 and TRBJ1-1; unclear D gene. The CDR3 consists of 12 residues. Trimming left V 2 bases short and J 8 bases short, with 9 bases between. The germline V gene encodes CDR1 MNHNS and CDR2 SASEGT. The CDR3 DNA follows: TGTGCCAGCAGTGAACGATTGAGAGAAGCTTTCTTT. Translating it yields CASSERLREAFF.

This chain connects TRBV6-5 to TRBJ2-1; 7 bases are a match to TRBD2. J was trimmed by 9 bases and V by 5 bases; bases with no gene match: 7. CDR1 and CDR2 (germline): MNHEY, SVGAGI. This CDR3 spans 13 amino acids. CDR3 DNA sequence: TGTGCCAGCAGTAAAGGACTAGTTGGTGAGCAGTTCTTC. This encodes CASSKGLVGEQFF.

This chain connects TRBV10-2 to TRBJ2-3, with 13 bases aligning to TRBD2. Germline V gives CDR1 WSHSY, CDR2 SAAADI. The V gene end was trimmed by 3 bases and the J gene end by 6 bases; junction bases not matched to a gene: 9. The CDR3 runs 17 residues. The CDR3: CASSDARTSGSPDTQYF. In DNA form, the CDR3 reads TGCGCCAGCAGTGACGCCAGGACTAGCGGGAGTCCCGATACGCAGTATTTT.